The 28 T cell receptor beta chains listed next were all sequenced from one sample in a study of blood T cell repertoires in COVID-19. The repertoire was sequenced with immunoSEQ multiplex PCR; TCRdb's copy has only in-frame clones and lacks some. Altogether hundreds of thousands of clones are present, 82% being singletons, with the ten largest covering 1.5% to 2%. Sequenced material: peripheral blood. The receptor set was obtained from a woman older than 75 with acute or convalescent COVID-19.

This clone was detected only once. The rearrangement joins TRBV5-6 to TRBJ2-1, with 9 bases aligning to TRBD2. The CDR3 is 15 residues long. Germline V gives CDR1 SGHDT, CDR2 YYEEEE. After removal of 4 bases from V and 3 bases from J, the junction contained 5 bases not matched to a gene. The CDR3: CASSEYSGGYNEQFF. The CDR3 DNA sequence: TGTGCCAGCAGCGAGTATAGCGGGGGCTACAATGAGCAGTTCTTC.

This clone was counted only a few times. V gene TRBV5-1 combines with J gene TRBJ2-1; tentatively, D is TRBD1 (5 bases). This CDR3 spans 14 amino acids. V was clipped by 8 bases and J by 2 bases, with 14 bases between them. CDR1 and CDR2 from the germline V gene are SGHRS and YFSETQ. CDR3 sequence reads: CASTWGRTYNEQFF. Written as DNA, the CDR3 is TGCGCCAGTACATGGGGCAGGACCTACAATGAGCAGTTCTTC. Full variable domain (remainder filled in from reference TRBV5-1 and TRBJ2-1): KAGVTQTPRYLIKTRGQQVTLSCSPISGHRSVSWYQQTPGQGLQFLFEYFSETQRNKGNFPGRFSGRQFSNSRSEMNVSTLELGDSALYLCASTWGRTYNEQFFGPGTRLTVL.

The chain combines TRBV28 with TRBJ2-1; the match to TRBD2 covers 8 bases. Germline-derived CDR1 and CDR2 are MDHEN and SYDVKM. This CDR3 has 14 amino acids. With 6 bases clipped from V and 9 bases from J, the junction kept 10 bases outside the gene matches. The CDR3 loop reads CASSSGLALGEQFF. The CDR3 DNA sequence: TGTGCCAGCAGCTCTGGACTAGCCCTGGGTGAGCAGTTCTTC. The variable domain in full, completed from reference TRBV28 and TRBJ2-1, reads DVKVTQSSRYLVKRTGEKVFLECVQDMDHENMFWYRQDPGLGLRLIYFSYDVKMKEKGDIPEGYSVSREKKERFSLILESASTNQTSMYLCASSSGLALGEQFFGPGTRLTVL.

V and J are TRBV19 and TRBJ2-4; the match to TRBD1 covers 11 bases. Trimming at V came to 5 bases and at J to 6 bases, leaving 3 bases not matched to a gene. CDR3 size: 14 residues. The germline gives CDR1 LNHDA, CDR2 SQIVND (reference sequence). CDR3 nucleotide sequence: TGTGCCAGTAGTCCCGGGACAGGGGGAAACATTCAGTACTTC. Protein: CASSPGTGGNIQYF.

This clone was seen just once. The rearrangement uses TRBV19 and TRBJ1-4, with D possibly TRBD1 on 5 matching bases. The V end was cut by 3 bases, the J end by 8 bases, with 19 bases between. The CDR3 length is 16 residues. CDR1 is LNHDA and CDR2 is SQIVND in the germline V gene (reference sequence). CDR3 sequence: CASSMVNSQGREKLFF. The DNA of the CDR3 is TGTGCCAGTAGTATGGTCAACTCGCAGGGTAGGGAAAAACTGTTTTTT.

The V call is TRBV4-3, the J call TRBJ1-6; 7 bases align to TRBD1. V dropped 0 bases and J dropped 10; count of bases not matched to a gene: 6. The germline V gene has CDR1 LGHNA and CDR2 YSLEER. The CDR3 extends over 15 amino acids. This CDR3 is CASSQDTGAGSPLHF. In DNA form, the CDR3 reads TGCGCCAGCAGCCAAGATACAGGGGCCGGATCACCCCTCCACTTT.

The genes are TRBV20-1 and TRBJ2-3; TRBD1 is a possible D gene (6 bases). V lost 3 bases, J lost 0 bases, and 16 bases lay in between. Germline lookup yields CDR1 DFQATT and CDR2 SNEGSKA (reference sequence). This CDR3 spans 16 amino acids. The chain's CDR3 is CSASGGQGRSTDTQYF. The DNA for the CDR3 is TGCAGTGCTAGTGGGGGTCAGGGGCGCAGCACAGATACGCAGTATTTT.

The rearrangement links TRBV13 to TRBJ2-4; perhaps TRBD1 as D (5 bases). Trimming removed 0 bases from V and 0 bases from J, with 9 bases in between. Germline CDR1 reads PRHDT; CDR2 reads FYEKMQ (reference sequence). The CDR3 has 16 amino acids. CDR3 region: CASSLGLQVAKNIQYF. The CDR3 DNA reads TGTGCCAGCAGCTTAGGGCTACAGGTAGCCAAAAACATTCAGTACTTC.

V usage is TRBV24-1 and J usage is TRBJ1-5; D is ambiguous. V lost 3 bases, J lost 11 bases, and 16 bases lay in between. Looked up from germline, CDR1 is KGHDR and CDR2 is SFDVKD. The CDR3 is 14 amino acids. The CDR3 loop is CATSDGSPTEAQHF. CDR3 nucleotides: TGTGCCACCAGTGATGGGAGTCCGACGGAGGCCCAGCATTTT.

The J gene is TRBJ1-1, the V gene TRBV3-1 (or the pseudogene TRBV3-2); 9 bases are a match to TRBD1. V dropped 4 bases and J dropped 3; count of bases not matched to a gene: 6. CDR3 size: 15 residues. The germline V gene encodes CDR1 LGHDT and CDR2 YNNKEL (reference sequence). As DNA, the CDR3 is TGTGCCAGCAGCCGGACAGGGGAGGCTCACACTGAAGCTTTCTTT. This sequence encodes CASSRTGEAHTEAFF.

The chain has TRBV9 and TRBJ2-2; TRBD1 might be the D (5 bases). The CDR3 has 15 residues. Germline CDR1 SGDLS, CDR2 YYNGEE. Trimming took 0 bases from V and 6 from J, leaving 12 bases between them. The CDR3 protein is CASSVGQSWSGELFF. CDR3 DNA: TGTGCCAGCAGCGTAGGACAGAGCTGGTCCGGGGAGCTGTTTTTT.

The chain is built from TRBV19 and TRBJ2-3; tentative D call: TRBD2 (6 bases). The V gene's germline CDR1 is LNHDA and CDR2 SQIVND (reference sequence). V lost 7 bases, J lost 1 base, and 15 bases lay in between. There are 15 residues in the CDR3. The CDR3 coding sequence is TGTGCCAGTAAGAGGTACGGCGGGGGCACAGATACGCAGTATTTT. Translation: CASKRYGGGTDTQYF.

Only a few counts were recorded for this clone. The V and J genes are TRBV28 and TRBJ1-2, with D unclear. CDR3 length: 13 residues. Looked up from germline, CDR1 is MDHEN and CDR2 is SYDVKM. Trimming cost V 3 bases and J 2 bases, with 7 bases left between them. The CDR3 region is CASSLQLNYGYTF. In DNA form, the CDR3 reads TGTGCCAGCAGTTTGCAGTTAAACTATGGCTACACCTTC.

This clone occurred a few times. V and J are TRBV9 and TRBJ2-3, with 10 bases fitting TRBD1. The CDR3 is 15 amino acids. The germline V gene has CDR1 SGDLS and CDR2 YYNGEE. The V and J ends lost 4 bases and 8 bases, in that order; junction bases with no gene match: 10. CDR3 DNA: TGTGCCAGCAGCACCCGACAGGGGGCGCTTGGTACGCAGTATTTT. This gives the protein CASSTRQGALGTQYF. The variable domain in full, with the rest retrieved from reference TRBV9 and TRBJ2-3, is DSGVTQTPKHLITATGQRVTLRCSPRSGDLSVYWYQQSLDQGLQFLIQYYNGEERAKGNILERFSAQQFPDLHSELNLSSLELGDSALYFCASSTRQGALGTQYFGPGTRLTVL.

The chain joins TRBV19 to TRBJ2-5; D possibly corresponds to TRBD2 (5 bases). Germline CDR1 and CDR2: LNHDA and SQIVND (reference sequence). The CDR3 sequence is 12 residues long. V lost 8 bases to trimming and J lost 5 bases, with 12 bases between them. CDR3 bases: TGTGCCAGTTCCGGGGATGCGGAGACCCAGTACTTC. Encoded protein: CASSGDAETQYF.

J is TRBJ1-2 and V is TRBV29-1; 9 bases fit TRBD1. This CDR3 region has 15 residues. The germline CDR1 and CDR2 sequences are SQVTM and ANQGSEA. J gave up 3 bases and V 3 bases, and 8 bases lay outside the gene matches. The CDR3 spells CSVDVMDRGDYGYTF. The CDR3 nucleotides read TGCAGCGTTGACGTTATGGACAGGGGCGACTATGGCTACACCTTC.

The V gene is TRBV7-3, the J gene TRBJ2-5; a possible D gene is TRBD2 (5 bases). The germline gives CDR1 SGHTA, CDR2 FQGTGA. This CDR3 is 13 amino acids long. Trimming removed 3 bases at V and 2 bases at J, with 7 bases between. The CDR3 nucleotides are TGTGCCAGCAGCTTCGGGATACAAGAGACCCAGTACTTC. The encoded protein is CASSFGIQETQYF. The entire variable domain, with the rest obtained from reference TRBV7-3 and TRBJ2-5, is as follows: GAGVSQTPSNKVTEKGKYVELRCDPISGHTALYWYRQSLGQGPEFLIYFQGTGAADDSGLPNDRFFAVRPEGSVSTLKIQRTERGDSAVYLCASSFGIQETQYFGPGTRLLVL.

V and J are TRBV2 and TRBJ1-1; 7 bases are a match to TRBD1. After removal of 4 bases from V and 1 base from J, the junction contained 0 bases not matched to a gene. The CDR3 covers 13 residues. The V gene's germline CDR1 is SNHLY and CDR2 FYNNEI. The CDR3 bases are TGTGCCAGCAGTGGGGACAGGAACACTGAAGCTTTCTTT. This gives the protein CASSGDRNTEAFF.

The CDR3 protein is CASSFYVSYAGDSPLHF. In nucleotides, the CDR3 is TGTGCCAGCAGCTTTTATGTGAGCTACGCGGGGGATTCACCCCTCCACTTT. The genes are TRBV7-2 and TRBJ1-6; TRBD1 is a possible D gene (5 bases). V was cut by 3 bases and J by 8 bases, with 20 bases left in between. CDR3 length: 17 amino acids. Germline CDR1 and CDR2: SGHTA and FQGNSA.

This sequence joins TRBV19 and TRBJ2-6, with D tentatively TRBD1 (6 bases). The length of the CDR3 is 17 residues. The V and J ends lost 7 bases and 2 bases respectively, with 18 bases between them. The V gene's germline CDR1 is LNHDA and CDR2 SQIVND (reference sequence). CDR3 DNA: TGTGCCAGTACCTACGCCGGCAGGGGTACTGGGGCCAACGTCCTGACTTTC. Translation: CASTYAGRGTGANVLTF. The whole variable domain, remainder taken from reference TRBV19 and TRBJ2-6, is DGGITQSPKYLFRKEGQNVTLSCEQNLNHDAMYWYRQDPGQGLRLIYYSQIVNDFQKGDIAEGYSVSREKKESFPLTVTSAQKNPTAFYLCASTYAGRGTGANVLTFGAGSRLTVL.

As to this clone: The same CDR3 also results from other DNA sequences found in this sample. The rearrangement joins TRBV2 to TRBJ1-5; 8 bases fit TRBD1. The CDR3 consists of 14 residues. V shed 6 bases and J 3 bases; nucleotides not matched to a gene: 4. Per germline, CDR1 SNHLY and CDR2 FYNNEI. Here the CDR3 reads CASSPDRDNQPQHF. DNA of the CDR3: TGTGCCAGCAGCCCGGACAGGGACAATCAGCCCCAGCATTTT.

The V call is TRBV21-1, the J call TRBJ2-1; TRBD2, the D gene given by the table, was not confirmed from the DNA. TRBV21-1 is a pseudogene segment. The CDR3 loop spans 15 amino acids. CDR3 nucleotides: TGTGCCAGCAGCAAACTTAGCGGGAGCTACAATGAGCAGTTCTTC. This translates into CASSKLSGSYNEQFF.

The chain couples TRBV2 to TRBJ2-7, with D perhaps TRBD2 (6 bases). The CDR3 is 14 amino acids. V lost 6 bases to trimming and J lost 3 bases, with 15 bases between them. From germline, CDR1 is SNHLY and CDR2 FYNNEI. The CDR3 here is CASRGHTGSYEQYF. The CDR3 nucleotides are TGTGCCAGCAGGGGTCATACCGGGAGCTACGAGCAGTACTTC.

CDR3 DNA: TGTGCCAGCAGACTCGGCTCCTACAATGAGCAGTTCTTC. Amino acids: CASRLGSYNEQFF. The chain links TRBV6-5 to TRBJ2-1; D is unclear. The ends were cut back, 6 bases at V and 0 bases at J, with 6 bases in the middle. This CDR3 has 13 amino acids. The germline V gene encodes CDR1 MNHEY and CDR2 SVGAGI.

The rearrangement links TRBV4-3 to TRBJ2-1, with 12 bases matching TRBD2. This CDR3 comprises 15 residues. The germline CDR1 and CDR2 sequences are LGHNA and YSLEER. V shed 4 bases and J 14 bases; nucleotides not matched to a gene: 12. The CDR3 region is CASSLTSGRSRGEFF. As DNA, the CDR3 is TGCGCCAGCAGCCTGACTAGCGGGAGATCTCGGGGAGAGTTCTTC.

The V and J genes are TRBV28 and TRBJ1-1; no clear D. The germline V gene has CDR1 MDHEN and CDR2 SYDVKM. The V gene lost 1 base and the J gene lost 11 bases, with 11 bases spanning the gap. This CDR3 is built from 12 residues. This CDR3 reads CASSLLDRGAFF. CDR3 nucleotides: TGTGCCAGCAGTTTATTAGACCGAGGGGCTTTCTTT.

The chain is built from TRBV28 and TRBJ1-5; the match to TRBD1 covers 8 bases. Trimming removed 7 bases from V and 0 bases from J; junction bases left unmatched: 2. The length of the CDR3 is 14 residues. Germline V gives CDR1 MDHEN, CDR2 SYDVKM. This chain's CDR3 is CASKGTGSNQPQHF. In DNA, the CDR3 is TGTGCCAGCAAGGGGACAGGTAGCAATCAGCCCCAGCATTTT.

This chain uses TRBV18 with TRBJ2-7; 10 bases are a match to TRBD1. This CDR3 comprises 15 residues. The V gene's germline CDR1 is KGHSH and CDR2 LQKENI. J gave up 6 bases and V 4 bases, and 9 bases lay outside the gene matches. In DNA form, the CDR3 reads TGTGCCAGCTCACGAGAGACAGGGGGCTTTTTCGAGCAGTACTTC. This translates into CASSRETGGFFEQYF.